Presented here are 30 T cell receptor beta chains from one specimen sequenced in a study of T cells in Graves' hyperthyroidism and ophthalmopathy (dated 2019 in TCRdb). The receptor library was made with multiplex PCR. This sample was sequenced with an Illumina HiSeq 2000. The TCR beta CDR3 regions were amplified from RNA transcripts. A first-round RT-PCR of the TCR CDR3 used the HTBI primer set with the Qiagen OneStep RT-PCR kit. TCRdb reran the public reads through fastp at Q25 and MiXCR, keeping productive beta chains. Rows are unified per CDR3 protein, each entry keeping the most common DNA and genes. Across this sample there are approximately 620,000 distinct CDR3 sequences, with roughly 14% seen only once. The leading ten clones occupy more than 4.5% of the sample. Material: blood. These receptors came from a young woman with Graves' hyperthyroidism that later progressed to Graves' ophthalmopathy.

The rearrangement joins TRBV6-1 to TRBJ2-1, with TRBD2 identical over 12 bases. Germline V gene sequence: CDR1 MNHNS, CDR2 SASEGT. The CDR3 has 15 residues. V was clipped by 8 bases and J by 6 bases; unmatched bases: 8. The CDR3 sequence is CASPMGTSGFNEQFF. DNA for the CDR3: TGTGCCAGCCCAATGGGGACTAGCGGGTTCAATGAGCAGTTCTTC.

This clonotype was counted only a few times. The CDR3 DNA is TGTGCTAGTGGTTTGGCCCCCACTATTGAGCAGTACTTC. This sequence encodes CASGLAPTIEQYF. The chain combines TRBV12-5 with TRBJ2-7; the D is unclear. This CDR3 region has 13 residues. Trimming left V 1 base short and J 7 bases short, with 11 bases between. The germline V gene encodes CDR1 LGHNT and CDR2 FRNRAP.

This clonotype occurred many times. The chain is built from TRBV6-2 or TRBV6-3 and TRBJ2-7, with D possibly TRBD2 on 6 matching bases. This CDR3 region has 15 residues. Germline loops: CDR1 MNHEY, CDR2 SVGEGT. V lost 7 bases and J lost 1, with 17 bases in between. DNA of the CDR3: TGTGCCAGCACCCCCGGAGCAGGGAGGTCCTACGAGCAGTACTTC. Protein: CASTPGAGRSYEQYF.

The sample holds many counts of this clonotype. This chain connects TRBV3-1 to TRBJ1-6; no reliable D call. V gave up 5 bases and J gave up 7 bases, with 6 bases separating them. The CDR3 runs 12 residues. Looked up from germline, CDR1 is LGHDT and CDR2 is YNNKEL (reference sequence). CDR3 bases: TGTGCCAGCAGCGACACCAATTCACCCCTCCACTTT. Translated: CASSDTNSPLHF.

This clonotype was found many times. J is TRBJ2-7 and V is TRBV7-8; TRBD1 agrees at 7 bases. The CDR3 is 16 residues long. Germline trimming cut 5 bases from V and 2 bases from J; bases unmatched to any gene: 12. Germline V CDR1 and CDR2: SGHVS, FQNEAQ. CDR3 DNA sequence: TGTGCCAGCAGCCACCCTTCGACAGGGATCACCTACGAGCAGTACTTC. Translation: CASSHPSTGITYEQYF.

This clonotype was recorded a few times. The chain couples TRBV20-1 to TRBJ1-1, with D unclear. Germline lookup yields CDR1 DFQATT and CDR2 SNEGSKA (reference sequence). The CDR3 consists of 11 residues. Trimming removed 0 bases from V and 10 bases from J, with 9 bases in between. CDR3: CSAREVGSAFF. CDR3 sequence (DNA): TGCAGTGCTAGAGAGGTCGGATCAGCTTTCTTT.

Ten or more counts support this clonotype. The V call is TRBV29-1, the J call TRBJ2-3, with 7 nucleotides matching TRBD1. V trimming: 4 bases; J trimming: 2 bases; junction bases outside the gene matches: 6. The CDR3 totals 14 residues. Germline V gene sequence: CDR1 SQVTM, CDR2 ANQGSEA. The CDR3 loop is CSVAPGQPTDTQYF. CDR3 nucleotide sequence: TGCAGCGTTGCGCCGGGACAGCCCACAGATACGCAGTATTTT.

This clonotype was observed many times. CDR3 in DNA: TGCAGTGGAGCAATAGCGGGATCGAGCAATGAGCAGTTCTTC. The encoded protein is CSGAIAGSSNEQFF. V is TRBV20-1 and J is TRBJ2-1, with 8 bases that match TRBD2. Germline V gene sequence: CDR1 DFQATT, CDR2 SNEGSKA (reference sequence). Trimming at V came to 7 bases and at J to 6 bases, leaving 11 bases not matched to a gene. CDR3 length: 14 residues.

There are many counts of this clonotype. The chain uses TRBV6-1 and TRBJ1-2; no reliable D call. Trimming removed 4 bases at V and 6 bases at J, with 9 bases between. The CDR3 has 12 residues. From germline, CDR1 is MNHNS and CDR2 SASEGT. CDR3 DNA: TGTGCCAGCAGTGGTCCGCGGGATGGCTACACCTTC. This sequence encodes CASSGPRDGYTF.

This clonotype showed up many times. The chain couples TRBV20-1 to TRBJ1-2; tentatively, D is TRBD1 (6 bases). Germline CDR1 DFQATT, CDR2 SNEGSKA (reference sequence). The V end lost 2 bases, the J end lost 3 bases, and 7 bases lay between the germline ends. CDR3 length: 12 amino acids. CDR3: CSARKGDYGYTF. Written as DNA, the CDR3 is TGCAGTGCTAGAAAGGGGGACTATGGCTACACCTTC.

This clonotype was recorded many times. The chain joins TRBV28 to TRBJ1-4; 10 bases are shared with TRBD1. There are 15 residues in the CDR3. The germline V gene has CDR1 MDHEN and CDR2 SYDVKM. J lost 11 bases, V lost 1 base, and 7 bases had no gene match. In DNA form, the CDR3 reads TGTGCCAGCAGTTTATCTAGCGACAGGGGGCGCAAACTGTTTTTT. Protein: CASSLSSDRGRKLFF.

J is TRBJ1-5 and V is TRBV11-2, with 10 nucleotides matching TRBD1. Per germline, CDR1 SGHAT and CDR2 FQNNGV. The CDR3 consists of 15 residues. The V gene end was trimmed by 5 bases and the J gene end by 4 bases; junction bases not matched to a gene: 5. CDR3 bases: TGTGCCAGCAGCCAGTCGGGACAGGGGAATCAGCCCCAGCATTTT. It is translated as CASSQSGQGNQPQHF.

The sample holds a few counts of this clonotype. The chain carries TRBV29-1 and TRBJ2-1; 10 positions agree with TRBD2. The CDR3 spans 15 residues. The germline CDR1 and CDR2 sequences are SQVTM and ANQGSEA. V shed 4 bases and J 8 bases; nucleotides not matched to a gene: 11. The CDR3 spells CSVGSSGSFIDEQFF. In DNA, the CDR3 is TGCAGCGTTGGATCTAGCGGGAGTTTTATCGATGAGCAGTTCTTC.

This clonotype was detected only a few times. The chain links TRBV20-1 to TRBJ2-7; 10 bases map to TRBD2. V was pared by 0 bases and J by 5 bases, with 10 bases of the junction left unmatched. From germline, CDR1 is DFQATT and CDR2 SNEGSKA (reference sequence). The CDR3 runs to 16 residues. The CDR3 bases are TGCAGTGCTAGAGACCTAAAAGCGGGAGGGCCGCACGAGCAGTACTTC. Encoded protein: CSARDLKAGGPHEQYF.

This clonotype was recorded many times. J is TRBJ1-5 and V is TRBV3-1; TRBD1 aligns across 9 bases. Unmatched junction bases numbered 4, after V lost 1 base and J lost 6 bases. Germline V lookup: CDR1 LGHDT, CDR2 YNNKEL (reference sequence). CDR3 length: 15 amino acids. The CDR3 loop is CASSQGGQGSQPQHF. For the CDR3, the DNA is TGTGCCAGCAGCCAAGGGGGACAGGGCAGTCAGCCCCAGCATTTT.

Comments on this clonotype: A much larger clone differs from this one at a single base, so this may be a read error. The V gene is TRBV30, the J gene TRBJ1-6; 10 nucleotides match TRBD1. This CDR3 has 18 residues. Germline values: CDR1 GTSNPN, CDR2 SVGIG (reference sequence). Trimming removed 3 bases from V and 8 bases from J; junction bases left unmatched: 16. The CDR3 loop is CAWSKRSTGTGVYSPLHF. The CDR3 DNA sequence: TGTGCCTGGAGCAAACGAAGTACCGGGACAGGGGTTTATTCACCCCTCCACTTT.

In its sample, this clonotype was seen many times. The chain carries TRBV2 and TRBJ1-4; 9 bases map to TRBD1. The germline V gene has CDR1 SNHLY and CDR2 FYNNEI. The CDR3 runs 15 residues. V was pared by 4 bases and J by 5 bases, with 5 bases of the junction left unmatched. DNA for the CDR3: TGTGCCAGCAGTGCAAACAGGGGGCTAAATGAAAAACTGTTTTTT. Encoded protein: CASSANRGLNEKLFF.

This clonotype was counted a few times. V usage is TRBV7-2 and J usage is TRBJ2-1; 13 bases map to TRBD2. This CDR3 contains 16 residues. V was clipped by 5 bases and J by 6 bases; unmatched bases: 7. Per germline, CDR1 SGHTA and CDR2 FQGNSA. CDR3 loop: CASSAPGLAGTNEQFF. Here the CDR3 DNA reads TGTGCCAGCAGCGCCCCGGGACTAGCGGGAACCAATGAGCAGTTCTTC.

This clonotype was counted at least ten times. The chain uses TRBV4-1 and TRBJ1-1; the match to TRBD1 covers 8 bases. Trimming removed 4 bases from V and 4 bases from J; junction bases left unmatched: 8. Per the germline V gene, CDR1 is MGHRA and CDR2 is YSYEKL. This CDR3 has 15 amino acids. In DNA form, the CDR3 reads TGCGCCAGCAGCCGCGGAGGACAGGGAGGCACTGAAGCTTTCTTT. It codes for CASSRGGQGGTEAFF.

At least ten counts were recorded for this clonotype. The V call is TRBV6-1, the J call TRBJ1-1; D is ambiguous. CDR1 and CDR2 (germline): MNHNS, SASEGT. V was cut by 5 bases and J by 7 bases, with 11 bases left in between. This CDR3 is 12 amino acids long. CDR3 sequence (DNA): TGTGCCAGCAGTTCCAGGCGGGATGAAGCTTTCTTT. Protein sequence: CASSSRRDEAFF.

In its sample, this clonotype was seen many times. The V gene is TRBV20-1, the J gene TRBJ2-3, with 8 bases that match TRBD2. In germline, CDR1 is DFQATT, CDR2 SNEGSKA (reference sequence). The trim removed 3 bases at V and 4 bases at J, leaving 12 bases unmatched. This CDR3 is built from 16 residues. The CDR3 DNA sequence: TGCAGTGCTAGTCCCGGGAGGGCCCGTCGCGCAGATACGCAGTATTTT. This translates into CSASPGRARRADTQYF.

This sequence joins TRBV6-1 and TRBJ2-1, with 7 nucleotides matching TRBD2. CDR3 size: 15 residues. The V and J ends lost 7 bases and 1 base, in that order; junction bases with no gene match: 7. Germline CDR1 reads MNHNS; CDR2 reads SASEGT. DNA for the CDR3: TGTGCCAGCATCGGAGCGGGAACGTCCTACAATGAGCAGTTCTTC. Translation gives CASIGAGTSYNEQFF.

This clonotype appeared many times. The CDR3 reads CAWTQMGGTGELFF. DNA for the CDR3: TGTGCCTGGACCCAAATGGGAGGCACCGGGGAGCTGTTTTTT. The chain combines TRBV30 with TRBJ2-2; the D gene is possibly TRBD2 (6 bases). CDR1 GTSNPN and CDR2 SVGIG come from the germline V gene (reference sequence). The CDR3 has 14 amino acids. Trimming stripped 4 bases from V and 4 bases from J, with 13 bases between.

V and J are TRBV7-2 and TRBJ1-1, with 11 bases fitting TRBD1. CDR3 length: 15 amino acids. Germline V CDR1 and CDR2: SGHTA, FQGNSA. With V trimmed by 5 bases and J by 4 bases, 6 bases remained unmatched. In nucleotides, the CDR3 is TGTGCCAGCAGCCGTCGGACAGGGGGCAGCACTGAAGCTTTCTTT. It encodes CASSRRTGGSTEAFF.

This clonotype has at least ten counts. The chain joins TRBV28 to TRBJ2-5; D is unresolved. The CDR3 loop spans 14 amino acids. Germline V gene sequence: CDR1 MDHEN, CDR2 SYDVKM. V lost 3 bases to trimming and J lost 5 bases, with 13 bases between them. The CDR3 DNA is TGTGCCAGCAGTTTCAAGGGAAGGGTGGAGACCCAGTACTTC. Amino acid sequence: CASSFKGRVETQYF. Full variable domain (outside the CDR3, taken from reference TRBV28 and TRBJ2-5): DVKVTQSSRYLVKRTGEKVFLECVQDMDHENMFWYRQDPGLGLRLIYFSYDVKMKEKGDIPEGYSVSREKKERFSLILESASTNQTSMYLCASSFKGRVETQYFGPGTRLLVL.

There are many counts of this clonotype. The chain combines TRBV7-8 with TRBJ1-5; 9 bases fit TRBD1. The germline gives CDR1 SGHVS, CDR2 FQNEAQ. The V segment lost 3 bases and the J segment 3 bases; nucleotides outside the gene matches: 3. The CDR3 loop spans 15 amino acids. The CDR3 nucleotides read TGTGCCAGCAGCTTGGGACAGGGTGCCAATCAGCCCCAGCATTTT. Protein sequence: CASSLGQGANQPQHF.

At least ten counts were recorded for this clonotype. J is TRBJ2-1 and V is TRBV5-1, with D possibly TRBD1 on 5 matching bases. Germline CDR1 is SGHRS and CDR2 is YFSETQ. V was cut by 4 bases and J by 8 bases, with 10 bases left in between. CDR3 length: 12 residues. The CDR3 coding sequence is TGCGCCAGCAGCCCGGACACCGATGAGCAGTTCTTC. Amino acid sequence: CASSPDTDEQFF.

Ten or more counts support this clonotype. The chain joins TRBV5-1 to TRBJ2-3; 11 positions agree with TRBD2. This CDR3 contains 18 residues. Trimming removed 4 bases from V and 1 base from J; junction bases left unmatched: 11. CDR1 is SGHRS and CDR2 is YFSETQ in the germline V gene. The DNA for the CDR3 is TGCGCCAGCAGCCCGCAACTAGCGGGAGTAGGTGGCACAGATACGCAGTATTTT. The encoded protein is CASSPQLAGVGGTDTQYF.

The chain joins TRBV3-1 to TRBJ2-1; D not certain. V was clipped by 3 bases and J by 13 bases, with 22 bases between them. The germline V gene encodes CDR1 LGHDT and CDR2 YNNKEL (reference sequence). CDR3 length: 15 residues. CDR3 amino acids: CASSHFPGYIETQFF. The DNA for the CDR3 is TGTGCCAGCAGCCATTTTCCCGGCTACATTGAGACCCAGTTCTTC.

This clonotype was seen repeatedly, ten times or more. This chain uses TRBV11-3 with TRBJ2-7; D perhaps matches TRBD2 (6 bases). V lost 5 bases and J 6 bases, leaving 17 bases between the germline ends. CDR3 length equals 14 residues. CDR1 SGHNT and CDR2 YENEEA come from the germline V gene. CDR3 sequence (DNA): TGTGCCAGCAGCCCCCGGGACTCGTTGACCGAGCAGTACTTC. Protein product: CASSPRDSLTEQYF.